This TCR beta chain was profiled in a study of T cell responses to AZD1222 COVID-19 vaccine. Note on this clone: Antigen specificity is unknown. Other DNA sequences within the sample encode an identical CDR3.

Study-level findings and limits: There were vaccine-associated CD4 TCRs across spike, dominant at 160-218 and 743-854. Donors skewed white British and female; clonal diversity was possibly underestimated. Of spike-specific TCRs, nearly half reportedly target regions left unmutated in variants.

Trimming took 0 bases from V and 2 from J, leaving 5 bases between them. CDR3 length: 13 amino acids. Germline-derived CDR1 and CDR2 are SGDLS and YYNGEE. Second doses were pooled across both intervals (about 4 or about 12 weeks). Sequencing was performed with immunoSEQ multiplex PCR; in TCRdb, only in-frame clones are kept and a portion is missing. The table lists 85,000 to 90,000 clones, approximately 88% of them singletons. Sequences were derived from peripheral blood, sampled 28 days after the second AZD1222 dose. The receptor was isolated from an adult who received the AZD1222 COVID-19 vaccine. This chain connects TRBV9 to TRBJ1-1, with unresolved D. The CDR3 spells CASSVAGNTEAFF. The CDR3 DNA is TGTGCCAGCAGCGTAGCGGGTAACACTGAAGCTTTCTTT.